This TCR beta chain was captured by sequencing in a study of blood T cells in healthy people across ages. Study-wide points: Both naive CD4+ cell counts and diversity were greater in long-lived donors than in aged donors.

CDR3 length: 17 residues. The V and J ends lost 3 bases and 0 bases respectively, with 16 bases between them. Germline lookup yields CDR1 KGHSH and CDR2 LQKENI. The individuals who served as donors were healthy Caucasians living in Russia, aged roughly 6 to 95. As regards this clonotype: Its matching antigen is unknown.

Next came a second PCR, run for 7 to 11 cycles, which used a sample-barcoded 5' primer along with a J-beta primer mix. MiXCR, applied by TCRdb to the 5' RACE reads, yields one record per CDR3 protein. The table shows more than 800,000 distinct CDR3 sequences, with more than 40% occurring only once. The chain recombines TRBV18 with TRBJ2-3; D not resolved. The source material was blood. This clonotype originated in a woman aged 55-69 years in good health. The CDR3 DNA reads as TGTGCCAGCTCACCGGCAACGAATGTCAGAAGCACAGATACGCAGTATTTT. It codes for CASSPATNVRSTDTQYF.